These T cell receptor beta chains were read from a single sample in a study of metastatic and nonmetastatic thyroid tumors. TCRdb re-clonotyped the PCR reads through MiXCR. The data show about 23,000 clones, under 30% seen once. Sample: tumor tissue. These receptors were obtained from a male donor with papillary thyroid cancer or a benign thyroid nodule (not recorded which). Some clones in this sample may be carry-over from other donors' samples. Both conserved end residues are part of each CDR3. Each record gives: V gene, D gene, J gene, clone size, CDR3 DNA, CDR3 protein. D genes are given only for firm matches. Clone size appears in some rows only: once, few, many, or a class for an expanded clone.

TRBV7-8,.,TRBJ2-7,medium-sized,TGTGCCAGCAGCTTAGCGCCGACGCCTTCCTACGAGCAGTACTTC,CASSLAPTPSYEQYF
TRBV6-2/TRBV6-3,TRBD2,TRBJ2-2,medium-sized,TGTGCCAGCAAGGGACTAGCATTTGGGGAGCTGTTTTTT,CASKGLAFGELFF
TRBV6-2/TRBV6-3,.,TRBJ2-5,many,TGTGCCAGCACCTACCCCCAAGAGACCCAGTACTTC,CASTYPQETQYF
TRBV19,.,TRBJ1-5,many,TGTGCCAGTACCCAATGGGGGGATAGCAATCAGCCCCAGCATTTT,CASTQWGDSNQPQHF
TRBV6-1,TRBD1,TRBJ1-3,few,TGTGCCAGCAGTGGACAGGGTCATCGCACCATATATTTT,CASSGQGHRTIYF
TRBV7-6,.,TRBJ2-2,many,TGTGCCAGCAGCTCGCCCTGGACCGGGGAGCTGTTTTTT,CASSSPWTGELFF
TRBV12-3/TRBV12-4,TRBD2,TRBJ2-3,medium-sized,TGTGCCAGCAATGTAGGACTAGCAGGCACAGATACGCAGTATTTT,CASNVGLAGTDTQYF
TRBV6-2/TRBV6-3,TRBD2,TRBJ2-5,many,TGTGCCAGCACCCCAGCAGCGGGAGCAATGGGAGGGGGAGAGACCCAGTACTTC,CASTPAAGAMGGGETQYF
TRBV14,.,TRBJ2-3,.,TGTGCCAGCAGCCAAGATCGAGGCCGAACGCAGTATTTT,CASSQDRGRTQYF
TRBV28,.,TRBJ1-5,many,TGTGCCAGCAGTTTAGACGTAGATAGCAATCAGCCCCAGCATTTT,CASSLDVDSNQPQHF
TRBV11-1,.,TRBJ2-7,few,TGTGCCAGCAGCTCCGGGACCGTTGTCGAGCAGTACTTC,CASSSGTVVEQYF
TRBV10-1,.,TRBJ2-2,many,TGCGCCAGCAGTGAAGAGGTGGTTTGGAACACCGGGGAGCTGTTTTTT,CASSEEVVWNTGELFF
TRBV7-2,TRBD2,TRBJ2-5,many,TGTGCCAGCAGGGGGGGACTAGCGGGAGGGCCGGATCAAGAGACCCAGTACTTC,CASRGGLAGGPDQETQYF
TRBV11-2,.,TRBJ1-3,once,TGTGCCAGCAGCTTATATCATGGGGGGCTCTCTGGAAACACCATATATTTT,CASSLYHGGLSGNTIYF
TRBV3-1,.,TRBJ2-3,.,TGTGCCAGCAGCCAAGATGTAAGAGCGACGGATACGCAGTATTTT,CASSQDVRATDTQYF
TRBV4-1,TRBD1,TRBJ1-2,.,TGCGCCAGCAGCCTACAGGGGGGTTATGGCTACACCTTC,CASSLQGGYGYTF
TRBV28,.,TRBJ2-7,many,TGTGCCAGCAGTTTCGGGGGCTCCTACGAGCAGTACTTC,CASSFGGSYEQYF
TRBV6-1,.,TRBJ2-7,few,TGTGCCAGCAGTGTTGAACGGGGAGAGCAGTACTTC,CASSVERGEQYF
TRBV9,.,TRBJ2-5,.,TGTGCCAGCAGCGTGTATGATAGCGGCACCGTGGAGACCCAGTACTTC,CASSVYDSGTVETQYF
TRBV19,.,TRBJ1-1,many,TGTGCCAGTAGTATACGAAGACGGCTGAACACTGAAGCTTTCTTT,CASSIRRRLNTEAFF
TRBV6-2/TRBV6-3,TRBD2,TRBJ2-2,many,TGTGCCAGCAGTCGTAGCGGGAGAAGTGGGGAGCTGTTTTTT,CASSRSGRSGELFF
TRBV5-1,TRBD1,TRBJ1-2,.,TGCGCCAGCAGCTTACAGCCAGGGGGGAACTATGGCTACACCTTC,CASSLQPGGNYGYTF
TRBV6-1,.,TRBJ1-2,many,TGTGCCAGCAGTCCGGACAGAGCTTATGGCTACACCTTT,CASSPDRAYGYTF
TRBV7-3,TRBD1,TRBJ2-1,.,TGTGCCAGCAGCCTCGGGGACAGGGGCTCCTACTACAATGAGCAGTTCTTC,CASSLGDRGSYYNEQFF
TRBV18,.,TRBJ2-6,many,TGTGCCAGCTCCCGTGCGAGGAAAAACTCTGGGGCCAACGTCCTGACTTTC,CASSRARKNSGANVLTF
TRBV20-1,.,TRBJ1-5,.,TGCAGTTCTAGCAGTTCGGTTGTCCGACAGCCCCAGAATTTT,CSSSSSVVRQPQNF
TRBV19,.,TRBJ1-4,many,TGTGCCAGTAGTCCCCGCCGACAGGATTGGACCACTAATGAAAAACTGTTTTTT,CASSPRRQDWTTNEKLFF
TRBV9,.,TRBJ1-3,.,TGTGCCAGCAGCGTAGCCTGGAGCTCTGGAAACACCATATATTTT,CASSVAWSSGNTIYF
TRBV12-3/TRBV12-4,TRBD2,TRBJ2-3,.,TGTGCCAGCAGTTTATCGGGAGGACGCACACATACGCAGTATTTC,CASSLSGGRTHTQYF
TRBV18,.,TRBJ1-1,once,TGTGCCAGGTCACCCCGGGGGGGCTATACAATGAACACTGAAGCTATCTTT,CARSPRGGYTMNTEAIF
TRBV6-1,TRBD2,TRBJ2-5,many,TGTGCCAGCACTGCCGTAGCGGGGACACAAGAGACCCAGTACTTC,CASTAVAGTQETQYF
TRBV6-1,TRBD2,TRBJ2-1,many,TGTGCCAGCAGTTGGGGGGGAAGAGGCAATGAGCAGTTCTTC,CASSWGGRGNEQFF
TRBV29-1,.,TRBJ2-1,many,TGCAGCGCCGAAGGATGGCAGGGGACCGATGAGCAGTTCTTC,CSAEGWQGTDEQFF
TRBV30,TRBD1,TRBJ1-5,.,TGTGCCTGGAGTGTATACAGGACAGGAATCAATCAGCCCCAGCATTTT,CAWSVYRTGINQPQHF
TRBV12-3/TRBV12-4,TRBD2,TRBJ2-1,many,TGTGCCAGCAGTTTTGGAGCGGGAGGGGTAGGTGAGCAGTTCTTC,CASSFGAGGVGEQFF
TRBV27,.,TRBJ2-6,few,TGTGCCAGCTCCAGGGAGGCTGGGGCCAACGTCCTGACTTTC,CASSREAGANVLTF
TRBV6-2/TRBV6-3,.,TRBJ2-7,few,TGTGCCAGCACTGAGCGGCCGGGCGGCGAGCAGTACTTC,CASTERPGGEQYF
TRBV7-2,.,TRBJ2-1,.,TGTGCCACCAGCACGGGGCCGTACAATGAGCAGTTCTTC,CATSTGPYNEQFF
TRBV6-9,.,TRBJ1-2,.,TGTGCCAGCTGTTACCGCGGGGCAGACGACGGCTACACCTTC,CASCYRGADDGYTF
TRBV11-2,.,TRBJ2-1,.,TGTGCCAGCAGCTTAGAAGGTTACTACAATGAGCAGTTCTTC,CASSLEGYYNEQFF
TRBV20-1,TRBD2,TRBJ2-7,.,TGCAGTGCTAGTAGAGATGGGGGGGGTCCCTCCCTAGCGGAGCTGCGGTACGAGCAGTACTTC,CSASRDGGGPSLAELRYEQYF
TRBV18,.,TRBJ1-4,.,TGTGCCAGCTCCCTATTAGCCGGGGGTGTGGAAAAACTGTTTTTT,CASSLLAGGVEKLFF
TRBV20-1,TRBD1,TRBJ1-1,many,TGCAGTCAGAAACCGGGACAGGGGGCAGGTGAAGCTTTCTTT,CSQKPGQGAGEAFF
TRBV7-2,.,TRBJ2-3,medium-sized,TGTGCCAGCAGCACCCGGGACCGAGATACGCAGTATTTT,CASSTRDRDTQYF
TRBV6-2/TRBV6-3,TRBD2,TRBJ2-1,many,TGTGCCAGCACCTCAGCCCCGGGACTAGCGGTTAGCTCCTACAATGAGCAGTTCTTC,CASTSAPGLAVSSYNEQFF
TRBV12-5,TRBD1,TRBJ2-1,.,TGTGCTAGTGGTCCGAGCGGACAGGGACGCAATGAGCAGTTCTTC,CASGPSGQGRNEQFF
TRBV6-1,.,TRBJ1-2,few,TGTGCCAGCAGGCCAATGGGGGGCTATGGCTACACCTTC,CASRPMGGYGYTF
TRBV6-2/TRBV6-3,.,TRBJ1-5,few,TGTGCCAGTAGTCACTTTGCAGGTCCCAATCAGCCCCAGCATTTT,CASSHFAGPNQPQHF
TRBV5-1,TRBD2,TRBJ2-2,.,TGCGCCAGCAGCTTGGACCTAGCGGACACCGGGGAGCTGTTTTTT,CASSLDLADTGELFF
TRBV6-1,.,TRBJ2-7,.,TGTGCCAGCAGTGAAGCTCTTACAGGACCCTACGAGCAGTACTTC,CASSEALTGPYEQYF
TRBV5-1,TRBD1,TRBJ2-1,.,TGCGCCAGCAGCTGGGGACAGGGGGCGTACAATGAGCAGTTCTTC,CASSWGQGAYNEQFF
TRBV15,.,TRBJ1-1,many,TGTGCCACCAGCAGAGATGGGAACACGGGGGCCGAAGCTTTCTTT,CATSRDGNTGAEAFF
TRBV4-3,.,TRBJ2-6,.,TGCGACAGCAGCCTATCCCCGCAGGGTGGGGCCAACTTCCTGACTTTC,CDSSLSPQGGANFLTF
TRBV6-1,TRBD2,TRBJ2-3,many,TGTGCCAGCGGAGACCCGGGAGGAGATACGCAGTATTTT,CASGDPGGDTQYF
TRBV6-1,.,TRBJ2-3,few,TGTGCCAGCAGTGATACTTCTCGATTTGAGATTGACACAGATACGCAGTATTTT,CASSDTSRFEIDTDTQYF
TRBV5-6,.,TRBJ1-2,many,TGTGCCAGCAGGTCAGGGGAAGCTAACTATGGCTACACCTTC,CASRSGEANYGYTF
TRBV20-1,TRBD2,TRBJ2-2,many,TGCAGTGCCAGGGAAGTCCCTAGCGGGTTGACCGGGGAGCTGTTTTTT,CSAREVPSGLTGELFF